This TCR beta chain was captured in a study of blood T cells in healthy people across ages. For the study at large: The capture of about one barcoded beta molecule per two T cells was achieved by template switching.

A J-beta primer mix and a sample-barcoded 5' primer were used in a second PCR of about 6 to 12 cycles. Via MiXCR, TCRdb re-called the 5' RACE reads, giving one row per CDR3 protein. This sample yields 1.6 million or so distinct CDR3 sequences, of which around 36% are seen a single time; 11% belongs to the top ten. The germline gives CDR1 SQVTM, CDR2 ANQGSEA. V was clipped by 5 bases and J by 5 bases, with 17 bases between them. The length of the CDR3 is 14 residues. The TCR was taken from a woman younger than 45 in good health. The J gene is TRBJ2-3, the V gene TRBV29-1; TRBD2 might be the D (5 bases). Source material: blood. CDR3 protein: CSVTRHGGGDTQYF. The CDR3 DNA sequence: TGCAGCGTTACCAGACATGGAGGAGGAGATACGCAGTATTTT.